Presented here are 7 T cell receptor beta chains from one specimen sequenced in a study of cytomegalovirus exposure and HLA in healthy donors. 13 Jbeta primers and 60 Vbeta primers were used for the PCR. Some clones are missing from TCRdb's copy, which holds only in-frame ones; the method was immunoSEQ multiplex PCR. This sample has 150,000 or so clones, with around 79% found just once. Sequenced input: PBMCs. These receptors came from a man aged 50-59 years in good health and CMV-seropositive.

Here the CDR3 reads CASSLEGQGRGYTF. The CDR3 bases are TGTGCCAGCAGCTTGGAGGGACAAGGGAGAGGCTACACCTTC. The chain combines TRBV5-4 with TRBJ1-2, with D possibly TRBD1 on 6 matching bases. V was shortened by 0 bases and J by 8 bases, with 14 bases between the two germline ends. The germline V gene encodes CDR1 SGHNT and CDR2 YYREEE (reference sequence). The CDR3 totals 14 residues.

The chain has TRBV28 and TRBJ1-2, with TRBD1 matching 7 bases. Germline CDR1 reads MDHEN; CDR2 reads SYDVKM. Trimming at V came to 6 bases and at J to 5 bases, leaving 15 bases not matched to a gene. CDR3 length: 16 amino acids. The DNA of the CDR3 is TGTGCCAGCAGCCCGGTGCAGCGGCCAGGGGGGTATGGCTACACCTTC. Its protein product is CASSPVQRPGGYGYTF.

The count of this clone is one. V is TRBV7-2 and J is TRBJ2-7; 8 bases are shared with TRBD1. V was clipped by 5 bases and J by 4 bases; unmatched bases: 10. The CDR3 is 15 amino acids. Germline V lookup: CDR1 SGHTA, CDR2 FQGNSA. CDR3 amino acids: CASSPARDRFYEQYF. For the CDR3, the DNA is TGTGCCAGCAGCCCAGCCCGGGACAGGTTTTACGAGCAGTACTTC.

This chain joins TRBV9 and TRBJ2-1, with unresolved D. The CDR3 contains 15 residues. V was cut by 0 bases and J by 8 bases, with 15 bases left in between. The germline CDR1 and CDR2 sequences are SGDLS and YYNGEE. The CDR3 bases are TGTGCCAGCAGCGTAGAGGCAGGTTCGGTCCATGAGCAGTTCTTC. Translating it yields CASSVEAGSVHEQFF.

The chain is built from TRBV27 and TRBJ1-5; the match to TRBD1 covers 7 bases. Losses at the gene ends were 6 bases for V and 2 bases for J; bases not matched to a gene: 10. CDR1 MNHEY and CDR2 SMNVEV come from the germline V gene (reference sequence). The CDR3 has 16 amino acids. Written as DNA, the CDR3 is TGTGCCAGCAGCGTGTTGGGCGGGACAGGCAATCAGCCCCAGCATTTT. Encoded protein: CASSVLGGTGNQPQHF.

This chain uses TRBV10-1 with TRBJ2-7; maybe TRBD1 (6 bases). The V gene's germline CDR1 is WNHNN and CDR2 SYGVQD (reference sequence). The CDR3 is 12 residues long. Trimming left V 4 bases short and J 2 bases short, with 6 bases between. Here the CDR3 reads CASSGQAYEQYV. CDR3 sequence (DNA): TGCGCCAGCAGTGGACAGGCCTACGAGCAGTACGTC.

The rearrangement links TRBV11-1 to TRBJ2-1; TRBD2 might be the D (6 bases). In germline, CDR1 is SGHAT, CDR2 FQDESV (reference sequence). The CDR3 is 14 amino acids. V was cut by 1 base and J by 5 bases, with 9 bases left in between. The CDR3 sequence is CASSLVAVNNEQFF. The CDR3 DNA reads TGTGCCAGCAGCTTAGTAGCGGTAAACAATGAGCAGTTCTTC.